A selection of T cell receptor beta chains follows, all from one sample in a study of T cell responses to AZD1222 COVID-19 vaccine. Profiling relied on immunoSEQ multiplex PCR, and the TCRdb table lists in-frame clones only, not all of them. This repertoire shows 75,000 to 90,000 clones, approximately 83% found once; its top ten account for roughly 3.1%. Sample: peripheral blood, taken 28 days after the second AZD1222 dose. The receptors originated from an adult who received the AZD1222 COVID-19 vaccine. CDR3s include the opening cysteine and the closing phenylalanine or tryptophan. The order of the fields is clone size, V gene, J gene, D gene, CDR3 protein, CDR3 DNA. D genes are given only for firm matches. The size of a clone is reported for some rows only, either as once, few or many, or as a class for expanded clones.

clone_size: .; v_call: TRBV18; j_call: TRBJ1-1; d_call: .; cdr3_aa: CASSQTTGGTEAFF; cdr3_nt: TGTGCCAGCTCACAGACGACGGGAGGCACTGAAGCTTTCTTT
clone_size: .; v_call: TRBV5-6; j_call: TRBJ1-1; d_call: .; cdr3_aa: CASSILNTEAFF; cdr3_nt: TGTGCCAGCAGTATATTGAACACTGAAGCTTTCTTT
clone_size: .; v_call: TRBV2; j_call: TRBJ1-2; d_call: .; cdr3_aa: CASSDRMNNYGYTF; cdr3_nt: TGTGCCAGCAGTGATCGGATGAATAACTATGGCTACACCTTC
clone_size: few; v_call: TRBV9; j_call: TRBJ2-2; d_call: .; cdr3_aa: CASSAAGSASGELFF; cdr3_nt: TGTGCCAGCAGCGCCGCCGGGTCAGCTTCCGGGGAGCTGTTTTTT
clone_size: .; v_call: TRBV11-1; j_call: TRBJ2-7; d_call: .; cdr3_aa: CASSLNRAEQYF; cdr3_nt: TGTGCCAGCAGCTTAAACCGGGCCGAGCAGTACTTC
clone_size: .; v_call: TRBV3-1/TRBV3-2; j_call: TRBJ1-4; d_call: TRBD1; cdr3_aa: CASSPRGFGEKLFF; cdr3_nt: TGTGCCAGCAGCCCCAGGGGGTTTGGTGAAAAACTGTTTTTT
clone_size: .; v_call: TRBV3-1/TRBV3-2; j_call: TRBJ1-2; d_call: TRBD1; cdr3_aa: CASSQVRDRGPGGYTF; cdr3_nt: TGTGCCAGCAGCCAAGTCCGGGACAGGGGTCCTGGAGGCTACACCTTC
clone_size: .; v_call: TRBV19; j_call: TRBJ1-5; d_call: .; cdr3_aa: CASTTVGSGSNQPQHF; cdr3_nt: TGTGCCAGTACAACAGTGGGAAGTGGGAGCAATCAGCCCCAGCATTTT
clone_size: .; v_call: TRBV5-1; j_call: TRBJ2-1; d_call: TRBD1; cdr3_aa: CASSWGQGASGSSYNEQFF; cdr3_nt: TGCGCCAGCAGTTGGGGACAGGGGGCAAGCGGGAGCTCCTACAATGAGCAGTTCTTC
clone_size: .; v_call: TRBV7-3; j_call: TRBJ2-3; d_call: TRBD2; cdr3_aa: CASSLEAGGADTQYF; cdr3_nt: TGTGCCAGCAGCTTGGAAGCGGGGGGTGCAGATACGCAGTATTTT
clone_size: .; v_call: TRBV6-1; j_call: TRBJ1-2; d_call: .; cdr3_aa: CASSEDNYYGYTF; cdr3_nt: TGTGCCAGCAGTGAAGACAACTACTATGGCTACACCTTC
clone_size: .; v_call: TRBV6-1; j_call: TRBJ2-6; d_call: .; cdr3_aa: CASSERGTGANVLTF; cdr3_nt: TGTGCCAGCAGTGAACGGGGTACCGGGGCCAACGTCCTGACTTTC
clone_size: once; v_call: TRBV19; j_call: TRBJ1-5; d_call: .; cdr3_aa: CASSPIGTANNQPQHF; cdr3_nt: TGTGCCAGTAGTCCCATTGGGACGGCGAACAATCAGCCCCAGCATTTT
clone_size: .; v_call: TRBV6-5; j_call: TRBJ2-7; d_call: .; cdr3_aa: CASTGAGIPYEQYF; cdr3_nt: TGTGCCAGCACGGGGGCAGGGATTCCCTACGAGCAGTACTTC
clone_size: .; v_call: TRBV2; j_call: TRBJ1-2; d_call: TRBD1; cdr3_aa: CASSWDSYGYTF; cdr3_nt: TGTGCCAGCAGTTGGGACAGCTATGGCTACACCTTC
clone_size: .; v_call: TRBV6-1; j_call: TRBJ2-1; d_call: TRBD1; cdr3_aa: CASSETGTGAYEQFF; cdr3_nt: TGTGCCAGCAGTGAAACCGGGACAGGGGCTTATGAGCAGTTCTTC
clone_size: .; v_call: TRBV3-1/TRBV3-2; j_call: TRBJ1-1; d_call: .; cdr3_aa: CASAPGRGTEAFF; cdr3_nt: TGTGCCAGCGCCCCGGGCCGCGGCACTGAAGCTTTCTTT
clone_size: .; v_call: TRBV3-1/TRBV3-2; j_call: TRBJ1-5; d_call: .; cdr3_aa: CASSQDSTSNQPQHF; cdr3_nt: TGTGCCAGCAGCCAAGACTCTACTAGCAATCAGCCCCAGCATTTT
clone_size: .; v_call: TRBV9; j_call: TRBJ2-7; d_call: .; cdr3_aa: CASSVRDGWGDEQYF; cdr3_nt: TGTGCCAGCAGCGTTCGGGACGGATGGGGGGACGAGCAGTACTTC
clone_size: .; v_call: TRBV7-2; j_call: TRBJ2-7; d_call: .; cdr3_aa: CASSLEGDSSYEQYF; cdr3_nt: TGTGCCAGCAGCTTAGAAGGAGACAGCTCCTACGAGCAGTACTTC
clone_size: .; v_call: TRBV3-1/TRBV3-2; j_call: TRBJ1-1; d_call: .; cdr3_aa: CASSQDIGGIGAFF; cdr3_nt: TGTGCCAGCAGCCAAGATATTGGGGGGATCGGAGCTTTCTTT
clone_size: .; v_call: TRBV19; j_call: TRBJ2-2; d_call: .; cdr3_aa: CASRLEIGELFF; cdr3_nt: TGTGCCAGTAGGTTGGAGATCGGGGAGCTGTTTTTT
clone_size: .; v_call: TRBV28; j_call: TRBJ2-1; d_call: TRBD2; cdr3_aa: CASSLGTSSNNEQFF; cdr3_nt: TGTGCCAGCAGTTTGGGGACTAGCTCGAACAATGAGCAGTTCTTC
clone_size: once; v_call: TRBV19; j_call: TRBJ1-5; d_call: .; cdr3_aa: CASSRRRDSNQPQHF; cdr3_nt: TGTGCCAGTAGCCGCAGGCGGGACAGCAATCAGCCCCAGCATTTT
clone_size: .; v_call: TRBV28; j_call: TRBJ1-3; d_call: .; cdr3_aa: CASSLGHSGNTIYF; cdr3_nt: TGTGCCAGCAGTTTAGGCCACTCTGGAAACACCATATATTTT